This TCR beta chain was sequenced during a study of cytomegalovirus exposure and HLA in healthy donors. Overall study results and limits: Available immune exposure information was restricted to CMV serostatus only.

Primers for the PCR totalled 60 Vbeta and 13 Jbeta. The protocol was immunoSEQ multiplex PCR, while the TCRdb copy is restricted to in-frame clones and leaves out a portion. Of about 210,000 clones in the sample, 80% to 90% were seen once. As concerns this clone: Antigen unknown.

Trimming cost V 0 bases and J 3 bases, with 14 bases left between them. The germline gives CDR1 LNHNV, CDR2 YYDKDF (reference sequence). The CDR3 is made up of 17 amino acids. The sample comprised PBMCs. This sequence joins TRBV15 and TRBJ1-4; the D is unclear. This TCR came from a young man in good health and CMV-seronegative. The CDR3 is CATSRDPPQSANEKLFF. The CDR3 DNA reads as TGTGCCACCAGCAGAGATCCCCCACAGTCGGCTAATGAAAAACTGTTTTTT.